This T cell receptor beta chain was retrieved from a study of blood T cell repertoires in COVID-19. Study context: The United States, Italy and Spain provided the acute and convalescent COVID-19 samples. PBMCs, B-cell-depleted T cells, or T cells provided the cDNA or gDNA that made up the material.

The CDR3 spans 15 residues. CDR1 and CDR2 (germline): LGHDT, YNNKEL (reference sequence). J gave up 1 base and V 4 bases, and 4 bases lay outside the gene matches. Per the authors' pipeline: For nucleated cells, counts were estimated from reference gene primer amplification. TCRdb's table, derived via immunoSEQ multiplex PCR, lists solely in-frame clones and lacks some. V and J calls and clone size are given by that table; D and trimming were obtained from the DNA. In the table there are about 70,000 clones, more than 80% of which are singletons. The V and J genes are TRBV3-1 (or the pseudogene TRBV3-2) and TRBJ2-1, with 7 bases that match TRBD2. The sequencing input was peripheral blood. The sequence was collected from a man older than 75 with acute or convalescent COVID-19. CDR3 in amino acids: CASSRAGESYNEQFF. Written as DNA, the CDR3 is TGTGCCAGCAGCCGGGCGGGAGAGTCCTACAATGAGCAGTTCTTC.